This T cell receptor (beta chain) was profiled in a study of blood T cell repertoires in COVID-19. The germline V gene has CDR1 SGHNT and CDR2 YYREEE (reference sequence). Losses at the gene ends were 4 bases for V and 4 bases for J; bases not matched to a gene: 8. The CDR3 has 15 residues. The assay was immunoSEQ multiplex PCR, and TCRdb's table has in-frame clones only and misses some. The sample lists roughly 60,000 clones, about 85% occurring once. This sequence was found in a human donor with acute or convalescent COVID-19. The donor label of this sample is uncertain. This chain joins TRBV5-4 and TRBJ2-1; 7 positions match TRBD1. Material for sequencing was peripheral blood. This CDR3 reads CASSIYRGRYNEQFF. DNA for the CDR3: TGTGCCAGCAGCATCTACAGGGGTCGATACAATGAGCAGTTCTTC.